Each of the 6 T cell receptor beta chains below was sequenced from the same sample in a study of graft-versus-host responses after intestinal transplantation. TCRdb's table, derived via immunoSEQ multiplex PCR, lists solely in-frame clones and lacks some. The repertoire has under 3,000 clones, 28% of them found once; the top ten carry 5.1%. The sample consisted of alloreactive CD4+ T cells from a mixed lymphocyte reaction culture, taken before transplantation. Subset of the sample: CFSE-low proliferating T cells sorted from roughly 6-day pre-transplant mixed lymphocyte reaction (GvH or HvG direction). These receptor sequences come from a human patient who was an organ donor for intestinal transplantation.

This clone was counted between two and nine times. V usage is TRBV4-3 and J usage is TRBJ2-7, with a tentative D call TRBD2 (6 bases). The V end was cut by 4 bases, the J end by 3 bases, with 16 bases between. CDR1 is LGHNA and CDR2 is YSLEER in the germline V gene. The CDR3 totals 15 residues. The CDR3 loop reads CASSRGESGVYEQYF. The CDR3 DNA reads TGCGCCAGCAGCCGGGGGGAATCGGGGGTCTACGAGCAGTACTTC.

By share, this clone ranks as large. Other DNA sequences of this sample code for an identical CDR3. V gene TRBV6-5 combines with J gene TRBJ2-7; D is ambiguous. The ends were cut back, 6 bases at V and 3 bases at J, with 6 bases in the middle. The CDR3 extends over 11 amino acids. Germline V gene lookup returns CDR1 MNHEY and CDR2 SVGAGI. CDR3 sequence: CASSRLYEQYF. The CDR3 DNA is TGTGCCAGCAGCCGACTCTACGAGCAGTACTTC.

The chain uses TRBV5-1 and TRBJ2-7, with 10 nucleotides matching TRBD2. The germline gives CDR1 SGHRS, CDR2 YFSETQ. The J segment lost 3 bases and the V segment lost 5 bases, leaving 5 bases of the junction unmatched. CDR3 length equals 14 residues. The DNA of the CDR3 is TGCGCCAGCAGTTGGACTAGCGGAGTCTACGAGCAGTACTTC. Amino acid sequence: CASSWTSGVYEQYF.

V and J are TRBV5-4 and TRBJ2-2, with 8 nucleotides matching TRBD2. Unmatched junction bases numbered 9, after V lost 4 bases and J lost 4 bases. In germline, CDR1 is SGHNT, CDR2 YYREEE (reference sequence). The CDR3 runs to 16 residues. The CDR3 loop reads CASSPYSGSGTGELFF. CDR3 bases: TGTGCCAGCAGCCCCTACAGCGGGAGTGGCACCGGGGAGCTGTTTTTT.

The chain has TRBV6-9 and TRBJ1-4; the match to TRBD1 covers 8 bases. Trimming cost V 10 bases and J 5 bases; bases outside gene matches: 3. The CDR3 has 12 amino acids. Germline V gene sequence: CDR1 MNHGY, CDR2 SVAAGI. This chain's CDR3 is CAKDRENEKLFF. For the CDR3, the DNA is TGTGCCAAGGACAGGGAGAATGAAAAACTGTTTTTT.

V gene TRBV9 combines with J gene TRBJ2-3; 11 nucleotides line up with TRBD2. Germline loops: CDR1 SGDLS, CDR2 YYNGEE. This CDR3 is built from 21 residues. J gave up 3 bases and V 0 bases, and 18 bases lay outside the gene matches. CDR3 in DNA: TGTGCCAGCAGCGTAGCTACAGGAGTAGCGGGAGGGCCCAATAGAACAGATACGCAGTATTTT. Translating it yields CASSVATGVAGGPNRTDTQYF.